The 15 T cell receptor beta chains below were found in one sample sequenced in a study of blood T cell repertoires in COVID-19. The repertoire was sequenced with immunoSEQ multiplex PCR; TCRdb's copy has only in-frame clones and lacks some. The sample shows about 200,000 clones, 85% to 90% of them seen only once. Material for sequencing was peripheral blood. The receptors derive from a middle-aged man with acute or convalescent COVID-19.

The genes are TRBV6-5 and TRBJ2-2; 7 positions agree with TRBD2. With V trimmed by 7 bases and J by 3 bases, 8 bases remained unmatched. This CDR3 has 15 amino acids. Germline V gene lookup returns CDR1 MNHEY and CDR2 SVGAGI. The CDR3: CASKRKRGYTGELFF. The CDR3 DNA follows: TGTGCCAGCAAAAGAAAGCGGGGTTACACCGGGGAGCTGTTTTTT.

The rearrangement joins TRBV5-1 to TRBJ1-2, with a weak D call TRBD1 (5 bases). Deletions cut 0 bases from V and 4 bases from J, with 16 bases between. CDR1 is SGHRS, CDR2 YFSETQ, per germline. The CDR3 totals 16 residues. The CDR3 DNA sequence: TGCGCCAGCAGCTTGGGTGGGACTCCAGGGTTCTATGGCTACACCTTC. Translation: CASSLGGTPGFYGYTF.

The genes are TRBV7-9 and TRBJ2-2, with 9 bases aligning to TRBD2. CDR3 length equals 17 residues. The germline gives CDR1 SEHNR, CDR2 FQNEAQ (reference sequence). V trimming: 6 bases; J trimming: 0 bases; junction bases outside the gene matches: 8. CDR3 in DNA: TGTGCCAGCAGACCACCGCGGGGGGGGCCGAACACCGGGGAGCTGTTTTTT. Translation: CASRPPRGGPNTGELFF.

In DNA form, the CDR3 reads TGTGCCACCTCGACTGGGAACACTGAAGCTTTCTTT. It specifies CATSTGNTEAFF. The chain recombines TRBV6-5 with TRBJ1-1, with D unclear. This CDR3 is 12 amino acids long. Germline loops: CDR1 MNHEY, CDR2 SVGAGI. The germline V and J ends were trimmed by 10 bases and 1 base, with 10 bases remaining between them.

The chain links TRBV28 to TRBJ1-5; 10 bases are shared with TRBD1. V shed 4 bases and J 2 bases; nucleotides not matched to a gene: 14. This CDR3 has 19 amino acids. Germline CDR1 MDHEN, CDR2 SYDVKM. This CDR3 is CASSSAATGGLVGNQPQHF. CDR3 sequence (DNA): TGTGCCAGCAGTTCAGCCGCGACAGGGGGCCTAGTAGGCAATCAGCCCCAGCATTTT.

This rearrangement joins TRBV7-2 to TRBJ2-5, with D possibly TRBD1 on 6 matching bases. This CDR3 contains 14 residues. Trimming took 5 bases from V and 0 from J, leaving 10 bases between them. CDR1 and CDR2 (germline): SGHTA, FQGNSA. CDR3 sequence: CASSPDRNQETQYF. DNA for the CDR3: TGTGCCAGCAGCCCGGACAGAAACCAAGAGACCCAGTACTTC.

The V and J genes are TRBV15 and TRBJ2-7; 7 bases align to TRBD1. The CDR3 loop spans 15 amino acids. J gave up 3 bases and V 4 bases, and 9 bases lay outside the gene matches. The germline CDR1 and CDR2 sequences are LNHNV and YYDKDF (reference sequence). The CDR3 sequence: CATSKNRGRDYEQYF. In nucleotides, the CDR3 is TGTGCCACCAGCAAAAACAGGGGACGGGACTACGAGCAGTACTTC.

This chain joins TRBV7-9 and TRBJ1-5; 8 positions match TRBD1. Losses at the gene ends were 1 base for V and 3 bases for J; bases not matched to a gene: 2. Germline lookup yields CDR1 SEHNR and CDR2 FQNEAQ (reference sequence). The CDR3 sequence is 15 residues long. The CDR3 sequence is CASSLGTGYNQPQHF. DNA for the CDR3: TGTGCCAGCAGCTTAGGGACAGGGTACAATCAGCCCCAGCATTTT.

The CDR3 sequence: CASRPRSPETQYF. Here the CDR3 DNA reads TGTGCCAGCAGGCCCCGTAGCCCGGAGACCCAGTACTTC. The chain recombines TRBV27 with TRBJ2-5; D not resolved. The CDR3 loop spans 13 amino acids. The ends were cut back, 6 bases at V and 5 bases at J, with 13 bases in the middle. Per the germline V gene, CDR1 is MNHEY and CDR2 is SMNVEV (reference sequence).

The rearrangement joins TRBV10-3 to TRBJ1-2, with D maybe TRBD1 (6 bases). The CDR3 length is 15 residues. The V gene's germline CDR1 is ENHRY and CDR2 SYGVKD. V was pared by 5 bases and J by 2 bases, with 15 bases between. The CDR3 sequence: CAISPSDSINYGYTF. The CDR3, as DNA: TGTGCCATCAGTCCTTCGGACAGTATCAACTATGGCTACACCTTC.

This clone was recorded only once. The V and J genes are TRBV19 and TRBJ1-1; 7 bases map to TRBD1. The V segment lost 6 bases and the J segment 7 bases; nucleotides outside the gene matches: 11. Germline CDR1 and CDR2: LNHDA and SQIVND (reference sequence). This CDR3 is 14 amino acids long. The CDR3 protein is CASRPGDSRSEAFF. The CDR3 DNA reads TGTGCCAGTAGGCCTGGGGACAGCCGAAGTGAAGCTTTCTTT.

The chain has TRBV5-6 and TRBJ2-1; TRBD2 aligns across 12 bases. The J segment lost 4 bases and the V segment lost 3 bases, leaving 11 bases of the junction unmatched. Germline V gives CDR1 SGHDT, CDR2 YYEEEE. This CDR3 has 18 amino acids. The DNA of the CDR3 is TGTGCCAGCAGCTCCCGGAGGGCTCTAGCGGGGGGGTACAATGAGCAGTTCTTC. Protein: CASSSRRALAGGYNEQFF.

The chain carries TRBV1 and TRBJ2-7; the table names TRBD2, a call not compared with the DNA. TRBV1 corresponds to a pseudogene. This CDR3 contains 14 residues. CDR3 in DNA: TGCACCAGCAGCCAAGATCGGGCTAAGCGGGAGCAGTACGTC. This translates into CTSSQDRAKREQYV.

The genes are TRBV15 and TRBJ2-1; perhaps TRBD2 as D (5 bases). Between the trimmed V and J ends, which lost 1 base and 4 bases, there was a span of 14 bases. CDR1 and CDR2 (germline): LNHNV, YYDKDF (reference sequence). CDR3 length: 16 residues. The CDR3 protein is CATSRVSSSTYNEQFF. The CDR3 bases are TGTGCCACCAGCAGAGTGTCTAGCAGTACTTACAATGAGCAGTTCTTC.

The chain employs TRBV10-2 and TRBJ2-2; no reliable D call. Trimming pared 6 bases from V and 6 bases from J, leaving 11 bases between. This CDR3 comprises 13 residues. Germline assignment: CDR1 WSHSY and CDR2 SAAADI. The CDR3 reads CASRLPRSGELFF. The CDR3 nucleotides are TGCGCCAGCAGACTTCCTCGCTCCGGGGAGCTGTTTTTT.